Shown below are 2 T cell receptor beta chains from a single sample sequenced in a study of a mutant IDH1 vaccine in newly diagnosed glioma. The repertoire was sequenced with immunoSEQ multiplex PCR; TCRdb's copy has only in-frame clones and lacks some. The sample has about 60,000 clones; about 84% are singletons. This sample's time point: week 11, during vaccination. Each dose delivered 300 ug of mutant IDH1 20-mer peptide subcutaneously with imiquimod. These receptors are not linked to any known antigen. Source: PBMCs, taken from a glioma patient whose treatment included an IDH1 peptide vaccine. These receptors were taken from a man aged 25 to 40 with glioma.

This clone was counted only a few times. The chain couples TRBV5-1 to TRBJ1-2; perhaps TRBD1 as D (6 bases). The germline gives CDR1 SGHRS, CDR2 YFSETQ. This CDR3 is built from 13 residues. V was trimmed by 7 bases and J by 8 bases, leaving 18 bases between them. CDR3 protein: CASGNRVGRGYTF. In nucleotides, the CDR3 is TGCGCCAGCGGCAACAGGGTCGGGAGGGGCTACACCTTC.

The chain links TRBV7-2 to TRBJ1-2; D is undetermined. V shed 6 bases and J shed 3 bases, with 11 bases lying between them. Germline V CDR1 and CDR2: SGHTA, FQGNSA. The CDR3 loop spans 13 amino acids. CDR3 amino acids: CASSLQSYYGYTF. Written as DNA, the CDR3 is TGTGCCAGCAGTTTACAGAGTTACTATGGCTACACCTTC.